The 27 T cell receptor beta chains given below trace back to one sample, sequenced in a study of cytomegalovirus exposure and HLA in healthy donors. Amplification used 60 Vbeta primers and 13 Jbeta primers. The protocol was immunoSEQ multiplex PCR, while the TCRdb copy is restricted to in-frame clones and leaves out a portion. There are about 210,000 clones in the sample; roughly 79% occur only once, and approximately 2% lies in the top ten. Sequencing used PBMCs. The receptors were sampled from a male donor in good health and CMV-seronegative.

This clone was counted a few times. V is TRBV15 and J is TRBJ2-2; 9 bases align to TRBD2. The CDR3 covers 14 residues. Germline trimming cut 7 bases from V and 6 bases from J; bases unmatched to any gene: 6. Germline CDR1 is LNHNV and CDR2 is YYDKDF (reference sequence). CDR3 region: CATKGGGGPGELFF. The DNA of the CDR3 is TGTGCCACCAAGGGCGGGGGGGGGCCCGGGGAGCTGTTTTTT.

The chain links TRBV9 to TRBJ2-7, with D perhaps matching TRBD1 (6 bases). The V gene's germline CDR1 is SGDLS and CDR2 YYNGEE. V lost 0 bases and J lost 0, with 10 bases in between. This CDR3 contains 15 residues. The CDR3 spells CASSVEGGDSYEQYF. In DNA form, the CDR3 reads TGTGCCAGCAGCGTAGAAGGGGGAGACTCCTACGAGCAGTACTTC.

This clone was seen at least ten times. The chain combines TRBV7-9 with TRBJ1-4; D is perhaps TRBD1 (6 bases). The CDR3 is 16 amino acids. Germline V gene data show CDR1 as SEHNR and CDR2 as FQNEAQ (reference sequence). The V gene lost 4 bases and the J gene lost 0 bases, with 12 bases spanning the gap. The CDR3 DNA is TGTGCCAGCAGCTCTTACAGGGCCACAACTAATGAAAAACTGTTTTTT. Its protein product is CASSSYRATTNEKLFF.

The chain recombines TRBV30 with TRBJ1-2; 9 nucleotides align to TRBD1. CDR3 size: 15 residues. J lost 3 bases, V lost 3 bases, and 8 bases had no gene match. Germline CDR1 reads GTSNPN; CDR2 reads SVGIG (reference sequence). The CDR3 is CAWRKTTGGHYGYTF. CDR3 DNA sequence: TGTGCCTGGAGGAAGACTACAGGGGGCCACTATGGCTACACCTTC.

The chain recombines TRBV5-1 with TRBJ2-1, with a possible D match to TRBD1 (6 bases). V dropped 4 bases and J dropped 9 bases, with 14 bases sitting between them. This CDR3 has 13 residues. Germline V lookup: CDR1 SGHRS, CDR2 YFSETQ. The CDR3 DNA reads as TGCGCCAGCAGCCCAGGGGCGAGGAGTGAGCAGTTCTTC. Its translation: CASSPGARSEQFF.

The chain couples TRBV5-1 to TRBJ2-5; 7 nucleotides match TRBD1. Germline V gives CDR1 SGHRS, CDR2 YFSETQ. The length of the CDR3 is 15 residues. J lost 2 bases, V lost 3 bases, and 7 bases had no gene match. This chain's CDR3 is CASSSGQVIQETQYF. The CDR3 DNA follows: TGCGCCAGCAGCTCCGGACAGGTAATACAAGAGACCCAGTACTTC.

The rearrangement joins TRBV5-4 to TRBJ2-3; TRBD1 matches 11 bases. This CDR3 is built from 15 residues. Unmatched junction bases numbered 1, after V lost 0 bases and J lost 4 bases. CDR1 and CDR2 (germline): SGHNT, YYREEE (reference sequence). The CDR3 region is CASSLEGQGADTQYF. The DNA for the CDR3 is TGTGCCAGCAGCTTGGAGGGACAGGGGGCAGATACGCAGTATTTT.

The rearrangement uses TRBV30 and TRBJ2-7, with 9 bases that match TRBD1. J gave up 3 bases and V 3 bases, and 12 bases lay outside the gene matches. The CDR3 loop spans 16 amino acids. The V gene's germline CDR1 is GTSNPN and CDR2 SVGIG (reference sequence). This CDR3 reads CAWRPFSGTGYYEQYF. In DNA form, the CDR3 reads TGTGCCTGGAGGCCCTTTTCCGGGACAGGGTACTACGAGCAGTACTTC.

In this sample, this clone turned up once. The CDR3 loop is CASSRLRQDYGYTF. The CDR3 DNA reads TGTGCCAGCAGCCGGCTAAGACAGGACTATGGCTACACCTTC. This chain joins TRBV6-5 and TRBJ1-2, with D tentatively TRBD1 (6 bases). V gave up 6 bases and J gave up 3 bases, with 14 bases separating them. This CDR3 has 14 residues. CDR1 is MNHEY and CDR2 is SVGAGI in the germline V gene.

This sequence joins TRBV7-6 and TRBJ2-1, with TRBD2 identical over 10 bases. With V trimmed by 1 base and J by 7 bases, 4 bases remained unmatched. The CDR3 has 15 amino acids. CDR1 is SGHVS, CDR2 FNYEAQ, per germline. CDR3 coding DNA: TGTGCCAGCAGCTTAGTACTAGCGGGGTCGAATGAGCAGTTCTTC. Translated, it gives CASSLVLAGSNEQFF.

The gene calls are TRBV6-1 and TRBJ1-1; possibly TRBD1 for D (5 bases). The CDR3 runs 15 residues. CDR1 is MNHNS, CDR2 SASEGT, per germline. V lost 2 bases, J lost 7 bases, and 17 bases lay in between. CDR3 DNA: TGTGCCAGCAGTGAAAGTTTCAGGGAGCGGGGTGAAGCTTTCTTT. The encoded protein is CASSESFRERGEAFF.

This chain uses TRBV7-3 with TRBJ1-1, with 11 bases aligning to TRBD1. The J segment lost 5 bases and the V segment lost 5 bases, leaving 19 bases of the junction unmatched. Germline CDR1 SGHTA, CDR2 FQGTGA. The CDR3 is 19 amino acids. The CDR3 DNA is TGTGCCAGCAGCCCTAACCCCACCGGGACAGGGGGTCCCGGGACTGAAGCTTTCTTT. Its protein product is CASSPNPTGTGGPGTEAFF.

V is TRBV19 and J is TRBJ2-7; 7 bases are a match to TRBD1. Germline V gene lookup returns CDR1 LNHDA and CDR2 SQIVND (reference sequence). This CDR3 comprises 13 residues. V dropped 3 bases and J dropped 6; count of bases not matched to a gene: 5. This CDR3 reads CASSIETGAEQYF. CDR3 in DNA: TGTGCCAGTAGTATCGAAACAGGGGCCGAGCAGTACTTC.

This clone was detected once. The chain couples TRBV7-9 to TRBJ1-1, with 7 bases that match TRBD1. The ends lost 3 bases at V and 7 bases at J; junction bases unmatched: 5. Germline CDR1 is SEHNR and CDR2 is FQNEAQ (reference sequence). This CDR3 contains 13 residues. CDR3 in amino acids: CASSLGQMIEAFF. The DNA of the CDR3 is TGTGCCAGCAGCTTGGGACAGATGATTGAAGCTTTCTTT.

The chain employs TRBV30 and TRBJ1-5, with D uncertain. The germline CDR1 and CDR2 sequences are GTSNPN and SVGIG (reference sequence). The CDR3 covers 13 residues. Trimming took 7 bases from V and 2 from J, leaving 12 bases between them. In DNA form, the CDR3 reads TGTGCCTTTAAACCGGTGGGCAATCAGCCCCAGCATTTT. Its protein is CAFKPVGNQPQHF.

J is TRBJ2-1 and V is TRBV7-9, with 7 bases identical to TRBD2. The CDR3 consists of 15 residues. With V trimmed by 1 base and J by 6 bases, 6 bases remained unmatched. Germline CDR1 and CDR2: SEHNR and FQNEAQ (reference sequence). Here the CDR3 DNA reads TGTGCCAGCAGCTTAGTCTGGGGGAGGGCCAATGAGCAGTTCTTC. Amino acid sequence: CASSLVWGRANEQFF.

The rearrangement joins TRBV19 to TRBJ1-5; no clear D. This CDR3 is 14 amino acids long. CDR1 LNHDA and CDR2 SQIVND come from the germline V gene (reference sequence). The V and J ends lost 5 bases and 6 bases respectively, with 14 bases between them. CDR3 loop: CASSGSEASQPQHF. Written as DNA, the CDR3 is TGTGCCAGTAGTGGATCAGAAGCGAGTCAGCCCCAGCATTTT. Together with reference TRBV19 and TRBJ1-5, the CDR3 gives the full variable domain: DGGITQSPKYLFRKEGQNVTLSCEQNLNHDAMYWYRQDPGQGLRLIYYSQIVNDFQKGDIAEGYSVSREKKESFPLTVTSAQKNPTAFYLCASSGSEASQPQHFGDGTRLSIL.

The chain recombines TRBV6-5 with TRBJ2-7, with TRBD1 identical over 9 bases. V was pared by 7 bases and J by 2 bases, with 6 bases of the junction left unmatched. The CDR3 runs to 14 residues. CDR1 is MNHEY, CDR2 SVGAGI, per germline. CDR3 loop: CASKAGTGPYEQYF. The CDR3 DNA follows: TGTGCCAGCAAAGCCGGGACAGGGCCCTACGAGCAGTACTTC.

Turning to this clone: Other DNA sequences from this sample encode an identical CDR3 as well. The chain carries TRBV9 and TRBJ1-5, with TRBD1 matching over 7 bases. V dropped 0 bases and J dropped 4; count of bases not matched to a gene: 4. The V gene's germline CDR1 is SGDLS and CDR2 YYNGEE. The CDR3 extends over 15 amino acids. For the CDR3, the DNA is TGTGCCAGCAGCGTAGGGGCAGGGGGTAATCAGCCCCAGCATTTT. Translation gives CASSVGAGGNQPQHF.

V is TRBV23-1 and J is TRBJ1-4; D gene uncertain. TRBV23-1 is placed among ORFs of uncertain function. CDR3 size: 17 residues. Trimming took 2 bases from V and 4 from J, leaving 17 bases between them. The CDR3 sequence: CASSQVPGNRSNEKLFF. The CDR3 DNA follows: TGCGCCAGCAGTCAAGTACCCGGGAATAGGAGTAATGAAAAACTGTTTTTT.

The J gene is TRBJ2-3, the V gene TRBV6-5; 10 bases are a match to TRBD2. The CDR3 is made up of 15 amino acids. J lost 1 base, V lost 6 bases, and 4 bases had no gene match. Germline-derived CDR1 and CDR2 are MNHEY and SVGAGI. This CDR3 is CASSLGTSGTDTQYF. The CDR3 coding sequence is TGTGCCAGCAGCCTAGGGACTAGCGGCACAGATACGCAGTATTTT.

This sequence joins TRBV2 and TRBJ2-7; D might be TRBD1 (6 bases). The CDR3 runs to 12 residues. Deletions cut 7 bases from V and 6 bases from J, with 13 bases between. Germline V gene sequence: CDR1 SNHLY, CDR2 FYNNEI. The CDR3, as DNA: TGTGCCAGCAACAGATACAGGGCCGAGCAGTACTTC. It codes for CASNRYRAEQYF.

V gene TRBV29-1 combines with J gene TRBJ2-3, with 7 positions matching TRBD2. This CDR3 region has 13 residues. V lost 6 bases, J lost 0 bases, and 3 bases stayed unmatched. From germline, CDR1 is SQVTM and CDR2 ANQGSEA. DNA for the CDR3: TGCAGCGTGAGCGGGGCGAGCACAGATACGCAGTATTTT. This translates into CSVSGASTDTQYF.

The chain joins TRBV2 to TRBJ2-7; 11 bases are a match to TRBD1. The ends lost 8 bases at V and 3 bases at J; junction bases unmatched: 12. Germline V CDR1 and CDR2: SNHLY, FYNNEI. This CDR3 has 16 residues. This CDR3 reads CASPLPGQGALYEQYF. The CDR3 DNA is TGTGCCAGCCCTCTCCCCGGACAGGGGGCCCTCTACGAGCAGTACTTC.

The genes are TRBV7-2 and TRBJ1-6; tentative D call: TRBD1 (5 bases). CDR3 size: 13 residues. Germline CDR1 SGHTA, CDR2 FQGNSA. Trimming left V 6 bases short and J 9 bases short, with 12 bases between. The CDR3 DNA is TGTGCCAGCAGGCGTAAAGGGGTTTCACCCCTCCACTTT. Residues: CASRRKGVSPLHF.

This chain connects TRBV5-4 to TRBJ2-2; 8 bases fit TRBD1. Germline CDR1 is SGHNT and CDR2 is YYREEE (reference sequence). V gave up 2 bases and J gave up 3 bases; unmatched junction bases: 3. The CDR3 consists of 15 residues. The CDR3 loop reads CASSFRGRDTGELFF. The CDR3 DNA follows: TGTGCCAGCAGCTTCAGGGGGCGCGACACCGGGGAGCTGTTTTTT.

The chain joins TRBV25-1 to TRBJ2-2; D possibly corresponds to TRBD1 (6 bases). Germline CDR1 is MGHDK and CDR2 is SYGVNS. The CDR3 spans 13 residues. Trimming took off 7 bases at V and 6 bases at J, with 12 bases between the two ends. CDR3 loop: CASKRQGPGELFF. CDR3 nucleotide sequence: TGTGCCAGCAAGAGGCAGGGGCCCGGGGAGCTGTTTTTT.